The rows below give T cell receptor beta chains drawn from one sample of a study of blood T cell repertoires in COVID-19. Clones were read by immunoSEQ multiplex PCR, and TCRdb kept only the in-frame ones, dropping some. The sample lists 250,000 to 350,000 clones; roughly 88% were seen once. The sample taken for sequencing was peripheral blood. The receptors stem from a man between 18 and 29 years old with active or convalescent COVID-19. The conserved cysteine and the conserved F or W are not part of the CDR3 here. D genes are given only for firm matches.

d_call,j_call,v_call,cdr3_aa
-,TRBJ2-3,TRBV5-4,ASSYRQGGPDTQY
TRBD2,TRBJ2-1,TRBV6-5,ASSYSRAGGYNEQF
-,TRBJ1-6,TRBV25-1,ASSGGVPGNSPLH
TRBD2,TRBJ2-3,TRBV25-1,ASSPPGLAGSTDTQY
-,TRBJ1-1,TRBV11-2,ASSLVGGSEAF
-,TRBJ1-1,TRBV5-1,ASSLGQANTEAF
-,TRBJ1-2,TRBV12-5,ASGLVLEGGNYGYT
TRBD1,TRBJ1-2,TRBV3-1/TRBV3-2,ASSTTGTGTNGYT
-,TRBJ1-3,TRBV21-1,ASSGTGGTGNTIY
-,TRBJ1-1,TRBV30,AWSVPRNTEAF
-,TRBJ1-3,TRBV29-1,SAYGVGTPGNTIY
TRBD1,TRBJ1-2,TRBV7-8,ASSLGTGYGYT
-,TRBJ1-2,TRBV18,ASSLFGEEEHT
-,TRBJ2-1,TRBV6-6,ASSYPGSEQF
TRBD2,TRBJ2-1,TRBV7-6,ASSLEEGGRVFSDSYNEQF
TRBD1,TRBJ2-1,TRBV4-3,ASSQEQGPGWEQF
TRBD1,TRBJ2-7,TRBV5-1,ASSWPQGAKPPYEQY
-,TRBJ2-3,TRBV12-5,ASGTHARDTQY
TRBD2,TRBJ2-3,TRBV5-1,ASSLWGTSGFTSTDTQY
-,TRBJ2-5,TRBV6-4,ASSDVGGTQY
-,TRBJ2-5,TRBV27,ASGLARETQY
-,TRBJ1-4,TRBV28,ASSSGSTNEKLF
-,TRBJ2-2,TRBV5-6,ASSQRRRTANTGELF
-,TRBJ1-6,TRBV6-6,ASKNRVDGPLH
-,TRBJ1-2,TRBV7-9,ASSSYGTSYGYT
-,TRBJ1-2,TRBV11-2,ASSLGPVDGYT
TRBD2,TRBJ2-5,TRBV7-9,ASSATSGGETQY
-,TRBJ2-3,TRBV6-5,ASSYSVGADTQY
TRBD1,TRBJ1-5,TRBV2,ASSEGQGAANQPQH
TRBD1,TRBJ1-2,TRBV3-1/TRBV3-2,ASSRDRYSNYGYT
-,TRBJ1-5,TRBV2,ASSSDRSPPGPQH